The clone carrying this TCR beta chain was detected many times. The CDR3 sequence is 11 residues long. V gave up 5 bases and J gave up 11 bases; unmatched junction bases: 5. Germline-derived CDR1 and CDR2 are SGHTA and FQGNSA. These data originate in a study of early T cells in non-severe SARS-CoV-2 infection. Tagging with unique molecular identifiers was applied to individual cDNA molecules. Each CDR3 protein is one row after TCRdb ran MiXCR on the 5' RACE reads. The sample contains fewer than 85,000 distinct CDR3 sequences, roughly 12% of which appear only once. This receptor was identified in an adult who was a healthcare worker with PCR-confirmed SARS-CoV-2 infection or an uninfected control (not recorded which). The sequences come from whole blood, collected at baseline. The rearrangement uses TRBV7-2 and TRBJ1-1; 7 nucleotides line up with TRBD1. In DNA form, the CDR3 reads TGTGCCAGCAGCACAGGGGTCGGGGCTTTCTTT. Amino acids: CASSTGVGAFF.